The clone carrying this T cell receptor (beta chain) came up a few times. Its antigen is unidentified. The authors ran a second PCR of about 6 to 11 cycles using a sample-barcoded 5' primer and a J-beta primer mix. TCRdb re-called the 5' RACE reads through MiXCR, storing one row per CDR3 protein. The profile covers hundreds of thousands of distinct CDR3 sequences, with roughly 30% appearing a single time and 15% taken by the ten largest. The data were obtained in a study of blood T cells in healthy people across ages. Each sample provided at least 5 micrograms of extracted total RNA. Study findings and constraints: Naive T cell percentage by flow cytometry tracked strongly with beta diversity.

The specimen sequenced was blood. This receptor was taken from a woman aged 80 or over in good health.

The CDR3 is CASSFGSRAGVYGYTF. The DNA for the CDR3 is TGTGCCAGCAGCTTTGGATCTCGGGCAGGGGTTTATGGCTACACCTTC. J is TRBJ1-2 and V is TRBV7-2, with D maybe TRBD1 (6 bases). V was clipped by 3 bases and J by 5 bases, with 19 bases between them. CDR3 length equals 16 residues. Per the germline V gene, CDR1 is SGHTA and CDR2 is FQGNSA.